This T cell receptor (beta chain) was identified during a study of shared T cell receptors in the human thymus (dated by TCRdb to about 2021). Context from the whole study: The study investigated the way shared, self-reactive T-cell receptor alpha chains are produced in the human thymus.

In the case of this clone: Its antigen remains unidentified. The sample holds no much larger clone one base away, and base qualities are not on file.

The CDR1 and CDR2 encoded by the germline V gene are MDHEN and SYDVKM. V and J are truncated by 2 bases and 0 bases respectively, leaving an intervening sequence of 16 bases. Spanning cysteine to phenylalanine, the CDR3 consists of 17 amino acids. Just the 51-base CDR3 DNA is kept, in frame starting at base 1. The library relied on the immunoSEQ multiplex PCR assay. Not all clones reach the TCRdb copy of this immuneACCESS table, which keeps in-frame sequences only. Checked studies attribute under half of the gap to unresolved V genes and leave the rest unexplained. For this sample there are hundreds of thousands of clones; around 87% appear just once. The ten largest clones represent approximately 0.0097% of the sample. This sample also appeared in a second study, on human thymus T cells. As noted in the second study: Immunologically healthy infants undergoing open corrective cardiac surgery for congenital heart defects in Finland were used as donors. Thymus tissue was collected as surgical resects that were removed during corrective cardiac surgery. Both the thymic and the peripheral blood repertoires appeared to show biased V and J gene segment usage. Highly overlapping thymic TCR repertoires among unrelated individuals were reported in the related research. TCR alpha and beta repertoires from roughly eight infant thymus samples and a few related peripheral blood samples were characterized in the study. Donor ages ranging from roughly 7 to 250 days were recorded, and about six male and a couple of female infants were included in the cohort. After being mechanically released from the tissue, thymocytes were kept at -70 degrees C in pellets of roughly 10-33 million cells. Genomic DNA was extracted from frozen cell pellets with a QIAsymphony instrument. The immunoSEQ multiplex PCR assay was used to amplify the TCRB and TCRAD loci from a standardized quantity of quality-controlled genomic DNA. The V(D)J region was spanned by amplicons of a length sufficient to cover the CDR3 and to identify V and J genes. Amplicon sequencing was performed on an Illumina platform through the commercial immunoSEQ service. Primer bias and sequencing errors were corrected using previously described methods, and TCRAD and TCRB definitions followed the IMGT database. Analysis of the repertoires was done with immunoSEQ Analyzer 3.0 and VDJTools and included basic statistics, V/J segment usage, diversity estimates, rarefaction and pairwise overlap. Chao1, ChaoE, Efron-Thisted, Shannon and inverse Simpson indices were used to estimate diversity, which was also estimated on datasets down-sampled to the smallest sample. Repertoire overlap was assessed by strict matching of CDR3 nucleotide sequence, V gene and J gene, and clustering was done by Jaccard-based multidimensional scaling. On average, thymus samples yielded around 810,000 unique TCRB clonotypes, whereas blood samples yielded some 80,000.

This sequence was found in a boy less than two years old with a congenital heart defect. Donor details come from another sample of the same person, matched by shared clones. Source material: thymocytes. The sequence is built from TRBV28 and TRBJ1-1; the D gene is unclear. CDR3 region: CASSLLVLGVMNTEAFF. The DNA is as follows: TGTGCCAGCAGTTTACTCGTACTGGGCGTTATGAACACTGAAGCTTTCTTT.